The TCR beta chain described here comes from a study of response to subunit inactivated influenza vaccine. TCRdb used MiXCR to reprocess the RT-PCR reads, holding one entry per CDR3 protein. The repertoire includes 450,000 to 550,000 distinct CDR3 sequences, 25% of them detected once, and approximately 1.9% sits in the top ten. The CDR3 sequence is 15 residues long. Per the germline V gene, CDR1 is SGHRS and CDR2 is YFSETQ. With 2 bases removed from V and 1 base from J, the gap between germline ends came to 10 bases. The V and J genes are TRBV5-1 and TRBJ2-1; D gene unclear. The source is a man aged 50-59 years who received an inactivated influenza vaccine. This specimen was CD4+ T cells sorted from PBMCs, taken about 5 days after vaccination. CDR3 coding DNA: TGCGCCAGCAGCTTAACGGGTCTATCCTACAATGAGCAGTTCTTC. This translates into CASSLTGLSYNEQFF.